This T cell receptor (beta chain) comes out of a study of T cells after yellow fever vaccination. Ten or more counts support this clonotype. Its specificity is not known. Germline is not matched at one junction end, which may reflect a read error. Study conclusions and caveats: At approximately 96% for CD4 and about 91% for CD8, most primary-vaccination clones showed up again after the booster. Abundant clonotypes from the bulk population could have been carried over as contaminants into FACS-sorted repertoires.

Template-switching 5'RACE yielded the TCR cDNA; a universal primer site and UMIs were added in the process. TCRdb reanalysed the 5' RACE reads using MiXCR and keeps one entry per CDR3 protein. The data contain approximately 240,000 distinct CDR3 sequences, approximately 3.6% of them singletons. This CDR3 has 13 residues. Germline V gene lookup returns CDR1 DFQATT and CDR2 SNEGSKA (reference sequence). The V call is TRBV20-1, the J call TRBJ1-2, with 9 bases that match TRBD1. The sample consisted of PBMCs, taken 15 days after the yellow fever booster vaccination. The sequence was obtained from a man aged 18 to 30 who received the YFV17D yellow fever vaccine. The CDR3 nucleotides are TGCAGTGCTCGAGAACAGGGGGCGGGAGGCTACACCTTC. Translated, it gives CSAREQGAGGYTF.